The entry that follows covers one T cell receptor beta chain sequence. Its antigen remains unknown. The data belong to a study of cytomegalovirus exposure and HLA in healthy donors. Broader study findings: Later work showed greater clonal expansion in HLA-associated TCR beta chains than in equally common others. High sensitivity and specificity were reportedly achieved when the classifier diagnosed cytomegalovirus status. Per a prior analysis, the majority of TCR beta V segments were productive roughly 90% or roughly 30% of the time.

The primer mix had 60 Vbeta and 13 Jbeta primers. The method was immunoSEQ multiplex PCR; TCRdb's version includes in-frame clones alone and lacks a portion of them. The table includes approximately 140,000 clones, 65% to 80% detected once. Germline V gives CDR1 SGHDT, CDR2 YYEEEE. The CDR3 contains 15 residues. J lost 8 bases, V lost 1 base, and 5 bases had no gene match. The sequence was obtained from a woman aged 45 to 65 in good health and CMV-seropositive. Sequencing was performed on PBMCs. This chain connects TRBV5-6 to TRBJ1-4; 10 bases are shared with TRBD1. The CDR3 region has the DNA TGTGCCAGCAGCTTGTTGGGACAGGGGAAAGAAAAACTGTTTTTT. Its protein is CASSLLGQGKEKLFF.